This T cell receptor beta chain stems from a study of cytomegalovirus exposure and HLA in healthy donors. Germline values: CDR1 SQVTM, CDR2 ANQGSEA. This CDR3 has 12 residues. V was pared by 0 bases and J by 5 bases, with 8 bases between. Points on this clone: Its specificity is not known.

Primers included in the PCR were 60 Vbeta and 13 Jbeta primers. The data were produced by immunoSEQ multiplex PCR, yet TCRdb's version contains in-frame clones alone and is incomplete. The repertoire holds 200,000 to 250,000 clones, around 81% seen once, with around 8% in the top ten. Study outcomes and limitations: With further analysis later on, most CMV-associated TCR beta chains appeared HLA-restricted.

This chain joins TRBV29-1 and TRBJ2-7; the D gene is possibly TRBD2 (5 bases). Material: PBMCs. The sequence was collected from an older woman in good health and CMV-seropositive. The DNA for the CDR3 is TGCAGCGTTGAAGATCTCGGGGACGAGCAGTACTTC. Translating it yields CSVEDLGDEQYF.